The 28 T cell receptor beta chains in this list originate from one sample, sequenced in a study of hypomethylating agent response in myelodysplastic syndrome. Produced via immunoSEQ multiplex PCR; TCRdb's table is partial and in-frame only. The sample lists approximately 10,000 clones; around 80% were seen once. The material sequenced was bone marrow, taken before or after starting hypomethylating agent treatment for myelodysplastic syndrome (not recorded which). These receptors came from a human donor with myelodysplastic syndrome.

V gene TRBV10-3 combines with J gene TRBJ2-3; D is tentatively TRBD1 or TRBD2 (6 bases each). V was cut by 4 bases and J by 2 bases, with 16 bases left in between. Germline CDR1 reads ENHRY; CDR2 reads SYGVKD. The CDR3 totals 16 residues. This CDR3 is CAISVLQGGITDTQYF. In nucleotides, the CDR3 is TGTGCCATCAGTGTCTTACAAGGGGGGATCACAGATACGCAGTATTTT.

CDR3 coding DNA: TGTGCCAGCAGCTTAAGTAGGGGCGCTGAAGCTTTCTTT. It is translated as CASSLSRGAEAFF. The V and J genes are TRBV7-9 and TRBJ1-1; a weak D match, TRBD1 (5 bases). Trimming cost V 2 bases and J 6 bases, with 10 bases left between them. This CDR3 comprises 13 residues. Germline V gene data show CDR1 as SEHNR and CDR2 as FQNEAQ (reference sequence).

V gene TRBV5-1 combines with J gene TRBJ2-7, with D maybe TRBD1 (6 bases). Looked up from germline, CDR1 is SGHRS and CDR2 is YFSETQ. V was clipped by 0 bases and J by 3 bases, with 10 bases between them. The CDR3 runs to 14 residues. CDR3 nucleotide sequence: TGCGCCAGCAGCTTGGGAGGGGGACGCTACGAGCAGTACTTC. Its protein is CASSLGGGRYEQYF.

The sample holds a few counts of this clone. The chain has TRBV6-1 and TRBJ2-2; D is possibly TRBD1 (5 bases). V was pared by 3 bases and J by 5 bases, with 10 bases between. The CDR3 contains 14 residues. CDR1 and CDR2 from the germline V gene are MNHNS and SASEGT. The CDR3 protein is CASSERSGTGELFF. CDR3 DNA sequence: TGTGCCAGCAGTGAGAGGTCAGGGACCGGGGAGCTGTTTTTT.

The chain combines TRBV7-2 with TRBJ2-2; 10 bases match TRBD2. Germline assignment: CDR1 SGHTA and CDR2 FQGNSA. The ends lost 8 bases at V and 7 bases at J; junction bases unmatched: 10. There are 15 residues in the CDR3. CDR3 loop: CASVFSGGYRGELFF. The CDR3 DNA reads TGTGCCAGCGTCTTTAGCGGGGGGTATCGCGGGGAGCTGTTTTTT.

V is TRBV6-5 and J is TRBJ1-2, with 7 bases fitting TRBD1. The CDR3 totals 13 residues. CDR1 is MNHEY and CDR2 is SVGAGI in the germline V gene. V lost 6 bases and J lost 2; bases outside the gene matches: 3. This CDR3 reads CASSSTGNYGYTF. The CDR3 DNA sequence: TGTGCCAGCAGCTCGACAGGGAACTATGGCTACACCTTC.

This chain joins TRBV30 and TRBJ2-1; D is unclear. The CDR3 is 11 amino acids. Germline V gene data show CDR1 as GTSNPN and CDR2 as SVGIG (reference sequence). V lost 4 bases, J lost 12 bases, and 13 bases lay in between. DNA for the CDR3: TGTGCCTGGAAACGAGGCGTGGGGCAGTTCTTC. It is translated as CAWKRGVGQFF.

The chain recombines TRBV11-2 with TRBJ2-2; TRBD1 matches 8 bases. Per the germline V gene, CDR1 is SGHAT and CDR2 is FQNNGV. The V segment lost 4 bases and the J segment 7 bases; nucleotides outside the gene matches: 5. This CDR3 region has 14 residues. The CDR3 sequence: CASSSHRGIGELFF. CDR3 coding DNA: TGTGCCAGCAGCTCCCACAGGGGGATCGGGGAGCTGTTTTTT.

The chain links TRBV13 to TRBJ2-2; 8 nucleotides line up with TRBD2. Germline loops: CDR1 PRHDT, CDR2 FYEKMQ (reference sequence). The CDR3 runs to 15 residues. The V gene end was trimmed by 2 bases and the J gene end by 6 bases; junction bases not matched to a gene: 5. CDR3: CASSLSPAGAGELFF. The CDR3, as DNA: TGTGCCAGCAGCTTAAGTCCAGCGGGAGCCGGGGAGCTGTTTTTT.

This clone was found a few times. The chain couples TRBV27 to TRBJ2-7; D unresolved. Germline V CDR1 and CDR2: MNHEY, SMNVEV (reference sequence). This CDR3 has 15 amino acids. The germline V and J ends were trimmed by 3 bases and 3 bases, with 15 bases remaining between them. The CDR3, as DNA: TGTGCCAGCAGTTTTAACCCCCTAGGGATCTACGAGCAGTACTTC. The encoded protein is CASSFNPLGIYEQYF.

The genes are TRBV29-1 and TRBJ1-6, with D tentatively TRBD1 (5 bases). Trimming left V 4 bases short and J 7 bases short, with 11 bases between. This CDR3 contains 13 residues. CDR1 is SQVTM, CDR2 ANQGSEA, per germline. CDR3 sequence: CSVANRRNSPLHF. In DNA form, the CDR3 reads TGCAGCGTTGCGAACAGGAGGAATTCACCCCTCCACTTT.

The genes are TRBV30 and TRBJ1-1; TRBD1 is a possible D gene (5 bases). Germline CDR1 GTSNPN, CDR2 SVGIG (reference sequence). V was clipped by 1 base and J by 3 bases, with 9 bases between them. CDR3 size: 13 residues. The CDR3 nucleotides read TGTGCCTGGAGTGACGGAGGGGACACTGAAGCTTTCTTT. This codes for CAWSDGGDTEAFF.

The chain has TRBV27 and TRBJ2-1; perhaps TRBD2 as D (6 bases). Germline loops: CDR1 MNHEY, CDR2 SMNVEV (reference sequence). The CDR3 is made up of 13 amino acids. Trimming shortened V by 7 bases and J by 7 bases, and 14 bases separated the two germline ends. The CDR3 loop reads CASKINGGNEQFF. CDR3 DNA sequence: TGTGCCAGCAAAATCAACGGGGGAAATGAGCAGTTCTTC.

The chain uses TRBV11-3 and TRBJ2-5; TRBD2 agrees at 9 bases. CDR3 size: 16 residues. CDR1 and CDR2 from the germline V gene are SGHNT and YENEEA. After removal of 1 base from V and 4 bases from J, the junction contained 7 bases not matched to a gene. The CDR3 bases are TGTGCCAGCAGCTTAGTATCTGCGGGAGGGCCAGAGACCCAGTACTTC. As protein: CASSLVSAGGPETQYF.

The rearrangement links TRBV10-1 to TRBJ2-3; D remains ambiguous. This CDR3 has 13 residues. The V gene's germline CDR1 is WNHNN and CDR2 SYGVQD (reference sequence). V was clipped by 2 bases and J by 3 bases, with 6 bases between them. The CDR3 spells CASSEQATDTQYF. CDR3 nucleotides: TGCGCCAGCAGTGAGCAGGCGACAGATACGCAGTATTTT.

The chain joins TRBV5-1 to TRBJ1-6, with a tentative D call TRBD1 (5 bases). Germline V gene sequence: CDR1 SGHRS, CDR2 YFSETQ. This CDR3 spans 14 amino acids. Trimming left V 0 bases short and J 6 bases short, with 7 bases between. Written as DNA, the CDR3 is TGCGCCAGCAGCTTGGTGGGGGGTAATTCACCCCTCCACTTT. This encodes CASSLVGGNSPLHF.

This chain links TRBV2 with TRBJ1-1; tentatively, D is TRBD1 (5 bases). The CDR3 consists of 14 residues. In germline, CDR1 is SNHLY, CDR2 FYNNEI. V was cut by 6 bases and J by 0 bases, with 11 bases left in between. CDR3 sequence reads: CASSTGHMNTEAFF. CDR3 in DNA: TGTGCCAGCAGCACCGGACATATGAACACTGAAGCTTTCTTT. The entire variable domain, with the rest obtained from reference TRBV2 and TRBJ1-1, is as follows: EPEVTQTPSHQVTQMGQEVILRCVPISNHLYFYWYRQILGQKVEFLVSFYNNEISEKSEIFDDQFSVERPDGSNFTLKIRSTKLEDSAMYFCASSTGHMNTEAFFGQGTRLTVV.

This sequence joins TRBV7-6 and TRBJ2-6; 9 bases are a match to TRBD1. The length of the CDR3 is 17 residues. V lost 6 bases to trimming and J lost 1 base; unmatched junction nucleotides: 7. CDR1 is SGHVS, CDR2 FNYEAQ, per germline. The CDR3 DNA is TGTGCCAGCAGGCCGGGACAGGGATTTTCTGGGGCCAACGTCCTGACTTTC. As protein: CASRPGQGFSGANVLTF. Based on the CDR3 plus reference TRBV7-6 and TRBJ2-6, the full variable domain is GAGVSQSPRYKVTKRGQDVALRCDPISGHVSLYWYRQALGQGPEFLTYFNYEAQQDKSGLPNDRFSAERPEGSISTLTIQRTEQRDSAMYRCASRPGQGFSGANVLTFGAGSRLTVL.

J is TRBJ2-2 and V is TRBV11-3; D is undetermined. The V end lost 1 base, the J end lost 6 bases, and 3 bases lay between the germline ends. The CDR3 is 12 residues long. The germline CDR1 and CDR2 sequences are SGHNT and YENEEA. In DNA, the CDR3 is TGTGCCAGCAGCTTAGGGGCCGGGGAGCTGTTTTTT. Protein product: CASSLGAGELFF.

The chain has TRBV4-1 and TRBJ2-5; 9 bases match TRBD1. CDR1 and CDR2 from the germline V gene are MGHRA and YSYEKL. The trim removed 4 bases at V and 4 bases at J, leaving 10 bases unmatched. The CDR3 runs 16 residues. This CDR3 is CASSREDRGALETQYF. CDR3 sequence (DNA): TGCGCCAGCAGCCGGGAGGACAGGGGCGCGTTAGAGACCCAGTACTTC.

This clone occurred once. The V call is TRBV6-1, the J call TRBJ1-6, with D unclear. V shed 1 base and J shed 0 bases, with 4 bases lying between them. The CDR3 contains 15 residues. Germline V lookup: CDR1 MNHNS, CDR2 SASEGT. CDR3 nucleotides: TGTGCCAGCAGTGAAGAAGACTCCTATAATTCACCCCTCCACTTT. It specifies CASSEEDSYNSPLHF.

The V and J genes are TRBV7-3 and TRBJ2-7; 9 bases agree with TRBD1. The ends lost 0 bases at V and 2 bases at J; junction bases unmatched: 11. The CDR3 consists of 18 residues. Germline lookup yields CDR1 SGHTA and CDR2 FQGTGA. The CDR3 region has the DNA TGTGCCAGCAGCTTAACGGGGCGGACAGGGGTCCACACCTACGAGCAGTACTTC. It is translated as CASSLTGRTGVHTYEQYF. Complete variable domain (other parts from reference TRBV7-3 and TRBJ2-7): GAGVSQTPSNKVTEKGKYVELRCDPISGHTALYWYRQSLGQGPEFLIYFQGTGAADDSGLPNDRFFAVRPEGSVSTLKIQRTERGDSAVYLCASSLTGRTGVHTYEQYFGPGTRLTVT.

The gene calls are TRBV9 and TRBJ1-6, with D possibly being TRBD1 (5 bases). The CDR3 is made up of 14 amino acids. Germline V gene lookup returns CDR1 SGDLS and CDR2 YYNGEE. Deletions cut 0 bases from V and 11 bases from J, with 12 bases between. The CDR3 reads CASSVDSRGAPLHF. The CDR3 nucleotides are TGTGCCAGCAGCGTAGACTCTCGGGGGGCACCCCTCCACTTT. Combining the CDR3 with reference TRBV9 and TRBJ1-6 gives the whole variable domain DSGVTQTPKHLITATGQRVTLRCSPRSGDLSVYWYQQSLDQGLQFLIQYYNGEERAKGNILERFSAQQFPDLHSELNLSSLELGDSALYFCASSVDSRGAPLHFGNGTRLTVT.

This chain connects TRBV28 to TRBJ2-6; no clear D. CDR3 length equals 17 residues. The germline CDR1 and CDR2 sequences are MDHEN and SYDVKM. The V end was cut by 3 bases, the J end by 2 bases, with 14 bases between. Here the CDR3 reads CASSFDRWAAGANVLTF. DNA for the CDR3: TGTGCCAGCAGTTTTGATCGTTGGGCAGCTGGGGCCAACGTCCTGACTTTC. Based on the CDR3 plus reference TRBV28 and TRBJ2-6, the full variable domain is DVKVTQSSRYLVKRTGEKVFLECVQDMDHENMFWYRQDPGLGLRLIYFSYDVKMKEKGDIPEGYSVSREKKERFSLILESASTNQTSMYLCASSFDRWAAGANVLTFGAGSRLTVL.

The chain is built from TRBV7-9 and TRBJ1-4; the D is unclear. This CDR3 contains 15 residues. Germline lookup yields CDR1 SEHNR and CDR2 FQNEAQ (reference sequence). Trimming shortened V by 5 bases and J by 0 bases, and 10 bases separated the two germline ends. The CDR3 nucleotides are TGTGCCAGCAGCCCGCCGAAGACAACTAATGAAAAACTGTTTTTT. Translating it yields CASSPPKTTNEKLFF. The entire variable domain, with the rest obtained from reference TRBV7-9 and TRBJ1-4, is as follows: DTGVSQNPRHKITKRGQNVTFRCDPISEHNRLYWYRQTLGQGPEFLTYFQNEAQLEKSRLLSDRFSAERPKGSFSTLEIQRTEQGDSAMYLCASSPPKTTNEKLFFGSGTQLSVL.

This clone appeared a single time. The chain is built from TRBV4-1 and TRBJ1-4; tentative D call: TRBD1 (5 bases). The V and J ends lost 0 bases and 8 bases respectively, with 19 bases between them. Germline-derived CDR1 and CDR2 are MGHRA and YSYEKL. The length of the CDR3 is 17 residues. CDR3: CASSQESQAPRMEKLFF. CDR3 nucleotide sequence: TGCGCCAGCAGCCAAGAGTCACAGGCTCCCCGGATGGAAAAACTGTTTTTT.

This clone was seen only once. The CDR3 sequence: CASSMYGQGALGNEQFF. The CDR3 DNA follows: TGTGCCAGTAGTATGTACGGACAGGGCGCTCTGGGGAATGAGCAGTTCTTC. The V gene is TRBV19, the J gene TRBJ2-1, with 8 bases matching TRBD1. The CDR3 length is 17 residues. With 3 bases clipped from V and 7 bases from J, the junction kept 14 bases outside the gene matches. Germline V gives CDR1 LNHDA, CDR2 SQIVND (reference sequence).

This clone appeared a single time. The chain links TRBV5-6 to TRBJ2-1, with 7 bases lining up with TRBD2. This CDR3 comprises 15 residues. Trimming removed 1 base from V and 5 bases from J; junction bases left unmatched: 6. The germline V gene encodes CDR1 SGHDT and CDR2 YYEEEE. CDR3: CASSLRPSGHNEQFF. In DNA, the CDR3 is TGTGCCAGCAGCTTGCGGCCTAGCGGACACAATGAGCAGTTCTTC.